This T cell receptor beta chain was recovered during a study of shared clonotypes between healthy human individuals. A single count supports this clone. The V gene end was trimmed by 7 bases and the J gene end by 6 bases; junction bases not matched to a gene: 5. Per germline, CDR1 SNHLY and CDR2 FYNNEI. This CDR3 has 14 amino acids. Generated by immunoSEQ multiplex PCR, the TCRdb table keeps only in-frame clones and is missing some. The data contain roughly 86,000 clones, 60% to 70% of them seen just once; the ten biggest clones take up 45% to 55%. The chain combines TRBV2 with TRBJ2-1, with 11 bases fitting TRBD2. This TCR was recovered from a man aged 25-45 years in good health. Sequencing was carried out using memory CD8+ T cells sorted from blood. The subset: CD45RO+ cells pooled with CCR7-negative TemRA cells. The CDR3 region is CASIPGLAVNEQFF. CDR3 in DNA: TGTGCCAGCATCCCGGGACTAGCGGTCAATGAGCAGTTCTTC. Filled out from reference TRBV2 and TRBJ2-1, the complete variable domain reads EPEVTQTPSHQVTQMGQEVILRCVPISNHLYFYWYRQILGQKVEFLVSFYNNEISEKSEIFDDQFSVERPDGSNFTLKIRSTKLEDSAMYFCASIPGLAVNEQFFGPGTRLTVL.